One and the same sample provided the 17 T cell receptor beta chains below, sequenced in a study of tissue T cells after allogeneic stem cell transplantation. Described time point: mouse harvest day 7 after allogeneic transplant. Each mouse received 10^7 T-cell-depleted marrow cells plus 10^6 splenic CD5+ T cells by tail vein. The protocol was immunoSEQ multiplex PCR, while the TCRdb copy is restricted to in-frame clones and leaves out a portion. Of just over 8,500 clones in the sample, around two fifths are singletons; the top ten hold 1.5%. Input material: skin. The receptor source for this set is a female BALB/c mouse given C57BL/6 T cells with graft-versus-host disease after an allogeneic hematopoietic cell transplant.

Concerning this clone itself: Gene names are mouse gene names. The DNA ends 1 residue before the CDR3 does, and the rest of the CDR3 is filled in from the germline J gene. V usage is TRBV26 and J usage is TRBJ1-3; TRBD1 matches 9 bases. This CDR3 has 17 residues. Germline lookup yields CDR1 KGHPV and CDR2 FQNQEV (reference sequence). Germline trimming cut 0 bases from V and 4 bases from J; bases unmatched to any gene: 7. CDR3 amino acids: CASSLSGNRGRGNTLYF. Incomplete CDR3 DNA: TGTGCCAGCAGTCTGTCGGGAAACAGGGGGCGAGGAAATACGCTCTAT. Filled out from reference TRBV26 and TRBJ1-3, the complete variable domain reads NSKVIQTPRYLVKGQGQKAKMRCIPEKGHPVVFWYQQNKNNEFKFLINFQNQEVLQQIDMTEKRFSAECPSNSPCSLEIQSSEAGDSALYLCASSLSGNRGRGNTLYFGEGSRLIVV.

This clone was counted a few times. The genes and germline here are from mouse. CDR3: CASSLSTVNTGQLYF. The sequenced CDR3 bases are TGTGCCAGCAGTCTGTCGACAGTAAACACCGGGCAGCTCTAC. V usage is TRBV24 and J usage is TRBJ2-2, with D perhaps TRBD1 (5 bases). The read halts 1 residue ahead of the CDR3 end, with the missing end drawn from the germline J gene. Looked up from germline, CDR1 is KGHTA and CDR2 is FRNEEI. This CDR3 contains 15 residues. Trimming stripped 1 base from V and 1 base from J, with 7 bases between.

About this clone: Gene names denote mouse genes. The CDR3 goes on 1 residue after the read ends, and that part is filled in from the germline J gene. This sequence joins TRBV16 and TRBJ1-1; D is unclear. Between the trimmed V and J ends, which lost 1 base and 6 bases, there was a span of 6 bases. The CDR3 runs to 12 residues. The germline V gene encodes CDR1 SGHSA and CDR2 FRNQAP. The CDR3 DNA, read in part, is TGTGCAAGCAGCTTAGTTGGCCCAGAAGTCTTC. Protein: CASSLVGPEVF. The full CDR3 protein is CASSLVGPEVFF.

Comments on this clone: Mouse germline and gene names are used. The read comes to an end 1 residue before the CDR3 does, leaving the germline J gene to fill in the end. V usage is TRBV26 and J usage is TRBJ2-4, with D perhaps matching TRBD2 (6 bases). Germline loops: CDR1 KGHPV, CDR2 FQNQEV (reference sequence). Trimming cost V 4 bases and J 4 bases, with 9 bases left between them. The CDR3 is 13 amino acids. The sequenced CDR3 bases are TGTGCCAGCAGTCGGGGGGAGAAAAACACCTTGTAC. It yields the protein CASSRGEKNTLY. The CDR3 in full is CASSRGEKNTLYF. The full variable domain, completed using reference TRBV26 and TRBJ2-4, is NSKVIQTPRYLVKGQGQKAKMRCIPEKGHPVVFWYQQNKNNEFKFLINFQNQEVLQQIDMTEKRFSAECPSNSPCSLEIQSSEAGDSALYLCASSRGEKNTLYFGAGTRLSVL.

The table lists this clone with a few counts. Gene names are mouse gene names. Read data end 1 residue before the CDR3 end; the end is taken from the germline J gene. This rearrangement joins TRBV26 to TRBJ2-3; no clear D. This CDR3 is 14 amino acids long. Germline V lookup: CDR1 KGHPV, CDR2 FQNQEV (reference sequence). Deletions cut 0 bases from V and 2 bases from J, with 6 bases between. The covered CDR3 bases are TGTGCCAGCAGTCTGTCACCATTTGCAGAAACGCTGTAT. Its protein is CASSLSPFAETLY. The whole CDR3 region reads CASSLSPFAETLYF.

As for this clone: These gene names are mouse names. Read coverage stops 1 residue before the CDR3 terminus; the germline J gene supplies the remainder. The chain couples TRBV13-1 to TRBJ2-1; D is perhaps TRBD1 (6 bases). V was clipped by 4 bases and J by 2 bases, with 10 bases between them. The CDR3 covers 14 residues. Germline V gene data show CDR1 as NSHNY and CDR2 as SYGAGN. The chain's CDR3 is CASSPGTYYAEQFF. The covered CDR3 bases are TGTGCCAGCAGTCCCGGGACATACTATGCTGAGCAGTTC.

This clone was counted between two and nine times. Germline and genes: mouse. The CDR3 end falls 1 residue outside the read, so it is completed with the germline J gene. The chain employs TRBV31 and TRBJ1-6; 7 nucleotides match TRBD1. TRBJ1-6 is identified as an open reading frame with a role that is uncertain. Germline V gene data show CDR1 as GKSSPN and CDR2 as SITVG. Trimming took 0 bases from V and 5 from J; bases not matched to a gene: 1. The CDR3 spans 14 residues. CDR3 region: CAWSLGTDNSPLYF. The CDR3 bases that were read are TGTGCCTGGAGTCTCGGGACAGATAATTCGCCCCTCTAC.

This clone is labeled medium-sized. Here the gene names and germline are mouse. The read ends 1 residue shy of where the CDR3 ends; the end is completed using the germline J gene. The rearrangement joins TRBV26 to TRBJ2-1; D assignment may be TRBD1 or TRBD2 (5 bases each). The CDR3 extends over 13 amino acids. Trimming removed 4 bases from V and 7 bases from J, with 11 bases in between. Germline assignment: CDR1 KGHPV and CDR2 FQNQEV (reference sequence). The CDR3 DNA, read in part, is TGTGCCAGCAGTCCCCGAAGGGACGCTGAGCAGTTC. This translates into CASSPRRDAEQF. The whole CDR3 reads CASSPRRDAEQFF.

A word on this clone: Germline and genes here are mouse. The CDR3 goes on 1 residue after the read ends, and that part is filled in from the germline J gene. The chain recombines TRBV26 with TRBJ2-3, with 9 bases fitting TRBD1. Germline V gene sequence: CDR1 KGHPV, CDR2 FQNQEV (reference sequence). V gave up 4 bases and J gave up 1 base; unmatched junction bases: 3. The CDR3 is 15 amino acids. Incomplete CDR3 DNA: TGTGCCAGCAGTCGACAGGGGGTTGGTGCAGAAACGCTGTAT. Its protein is CASSRQGVGAETLY. The entire CDR3 protein is CASSRQGVGAETLYF.

Worth noting for this clone: The listed genes are named as in mouse. The sequenced fragment ends 1 residue before the CDR3 boundary, so the rest is inferred from the germline J gene. The V call is TRBV16, the J call TRBJ1-3; unclear D gene. This CDR3 comprises 14 residues. Germline values: CDR1 SGHSA, CDR2 FRNQAP. Trimming took off 0 bases at V and 0 bases at J, with 3 bases between the two ends. This chain's CDR3 is CASSLEGSGNTLYF. The sequenced CDR3 bases are TGTGCAAGCAGCTTAGAGGGTTCTGGAAATACGCTCTAT.

Details on this clone: Gene names and germline refer to mouse. The read is 1 residue too short to cover the CDR3 end, so that end is filled in from the germline J gene. This chain links TRBV31 with TRBJ2-1, with 10 bases matching TRBD2. Trimming cost V 3 bases and J 3 bases; bases outside gene matches: 5. Germline V gene lookup returns CDR1 GKSSPN and CDR2 SITVG. This CDR3 has 15 residues. CDR3 loop: CAWSRDWGSYAEQFF. The DNA read from the CDR3 is TGTGCCTGGAGCCGGGACTGGGGATCCTATGCTGAGCAGTTC.

This clone was observed a few times. Mouse gene names and germline throughout. The CDR3 extends 1 residue past the end of the read, so its final part is completed from the germline J gene. The genes are TRBV13-1 and TRBJ1-1, with D hard to call. Trimming stripped 6 bases from V and 0 bases from J, with 3 bases between. Germline values: CDR1 NSHNY, CDR2 SYGAGN. The CDR3 covers 11 residues. CDR3 region: CASIANTEVFF. The covered CDR3 bases are TGTGCCAGCATTGCAAACACAGAAGTCTTC.

Notes on this clone: Gene names are mouse gene names. The read falls 1 residue short of the CDR3 end, and the missing part is taken from the germline J gene. V gene TRBV29 combines with J gene TRBJ1-1; 9 nucleotides line up with TRBD1. Trimming at V came to 5 bases and at J to 4 bases, leaving 2 bases not matched to a gene. This CDR3 has 13 residues. The germline gives CDR1 MSHET, CDR2 SYDVDS. CDR3 in amino acids: CASSLGQGTEVFF. The covered CDR3 bases are TGTGCTAGCAGTCTGGGACAGGGCACAGAAGTCTTC.

For this clone: Gene names and germline refer to mouse. The CDR3 end lies 1 residue beyond the end of the read and is filled in from the germline J gene. The chain has TRBV3 and TRBJ1-3; 10 nucleotides agree with TRBD1. Germline CDR1 SNHLY, CDR2 FYNGKV (reference sequence). V shed 3 bases, J shed 2 bases, and the junction held 1 base outside the gene matches. CDR3 length equals 15 residues. CDR3 DNA, as far as it was read: TGTGCCAGCAGCTTGGACAGGGGGACTGGAAATACGCTCTAT. Protein product: CASSLDRGTGNTLY. The full-length CDR3 reads as CASSLDRGTGNTLYF.

About this clone: These gene names are mouse names. The DNA ends 1 residue before the CDR3 does, and the rest of the CDR3 is filled in from the germline J gene. The gene calls are TRBV16 and TRBJ1-3; unclear D gene. This CDR3 region has 15 residues. From germline, CDR1 is SGHSA and CDR2 FRNQAP. V was trimmed by 0 bases and J by 0 bases, leaving 6 bases between them. The CDR3 loop is CASSLEPNSGNTLYF. Incomplete CDR3 DNA: TGTGCAAGCAGCTTAGAACCTAATTCTGGAAATACGCTCTAT.

To note about this clone: The gene symbols are mouse symbols. The read finishes 1 residue shy of the CDR3 end, and the germline J gene is used to complete it. The V and J genes are TRBV4 and TRBJ2-7, with 7 bases matching TRBD2. Trimming took 5 bases from V and 0 from J; bases not matched to a gene: 4. There are 14 residues in the CDR3. CDR1 is LGHDT, CDR2 YNNKQL, per germline (reference sequence). This CDR3 is CASSRGGSSYEQYF. Incomplete CDR3 DNA: TGTGCCAGCAGCCGGGGGGGGAGCTCCTATGAACAGTAC.

Comments on this clone: Gene names refer to mouse genes. The covered CDR3 bases are TGTGCCAGCTCTCCCACTGGGGGGACCTATGAACAGTAC. Amino acids: CASSPTGGTYEQY. The CDR3 in its entirety is CASSPTGGTYEQYF. The V and J genes are TRBV12-1 and TRBJ2-7; 9 bases fit TRBD2. The DNA ends 1 residue before the CDR3 does, and the rest of the CDR3 is filled in from the germline J gene. The CDR3 contains 14 residues. CDR1 and CDR2 from the germline V gene are SGHSN and HYEKVE. The junction had 3 bases not matched to a gene; V was cut back by 2 bases and J by 2 bases.